This T cell receptor beta chain emerged from a study of beta chain features in type 1 diabetes. Study-wide points: HLA influence on TCRB rearrangement stayed unresolved here. Patients with type 1 diabetes carried fewer insertions and had more deletions at their VDJ junctions.

Concerning this clone: The target antigen is unknown.

The authors sorted CD4+ naive, central memory, regulatory and stem cell-like memory cells via CD45RO/CCR7/CD25/CD127/CD95/CD27. The entirety of the isolated RNA underwent reverse transcription, so expressed TCRB transcripts were sequenced. Clones were read by immunoSEQ multiplex PCR, and TCRdb kept only the in-frame ones, dropping some. The sample shows 810,000 or so clones, roughly a sixth of them seen only once. There are 16 residues in the CDR3. Trimming cost V 4 bases and J 2 bases; bases outside gene matches: 7. Germline V gene sequence: CDR1 LGHNA, CDR2 YNFKEQ. V gene TRBV4-2 combines with J gene TRBJ2-2; 7 nucleotides agree with TRBD2. The material sequenced was naive CD4+ T cells from blood. This clonotype was sampled from a woman aged 18 to 35 in good health. CDR3 loop: CASSPTLAENTGELFF. In DNA form, the CDR3 reads TGTGCCAGCAGCCCGACTCTAGCGGAAAACACCGGGGAGCTGTTTTTT.